The entry below describes one TCR beta chain. What it recognizes is unknown. This sample was included in a study of T cells after yellow fever vaccination. Overall study findings and caveats: Relatively few clonotypes were ones that appeared in both CD4 and CD8 compartments. Re-detected after boosting: most primary clones, about 95% of CD4 and 80% to 90% of CD8.

In TCRdb, the 5' RACE reads were re-called with MiXCR into one record per CDR3 protein. The table has under 600,000 distinct CDR3 sequences, 20% to 25% seen once. The CDR3 runs to 20 residues. Germline-derived CDR1 and CDR2 are SGHDT and YYEEEE. J was trimmed by 5 bases and V by 2 bases; bases with no gene match: 20. This clonotype originated in a man aged 18 to 29 who received the YFV17D yellow fever vaccine. The chain has TRBV5-6 and TRBJ2-1; the match to TRBD1 covers 9 bases. Material: PBMCs, obtained approximately 22 days after the first yellow fever vaccination. CDR3 residues: CASSLMTRDREPIGHNEQFF. CDR3 in DNA: TGTGCCAGCAGCTTAATGACCCGGGACAGGGAACCGATCGGGCACAATGAGCAGTTCTTC.